This T cell receptor beta chain derives from a study of blood T cell repertoires in COVID-19. The CDR3 extends over 18 amino acids. The method was immunoSEQ multiplex PCR; TCRdb's version includes in-frame clones alone and lacks a portion of them. The data show a few hundred thousand clones, approximately 87% seen once. The chain employs TRBV21-1 and TRBJ2-2; the tabulated D call, TRBD2, remains unverified against the DNA. TRBV21-1 corresponds to a pseudogene. The receptor's source is a young woman with COVID-19, enrolled during active disease. Sequenced: peripheral blood. This CDR3 is CASSNRVLFGGSPGELFF. The CDR3 coding sequence is TGTGCCAGCAGCAATAGGGTCTTGTTCGGCGGGAGCCCCGGGGAGCTGTTTTTT.